This TCR beta chain came from a study of Tregs in tolerant kidney transplant recipients. Study-wide points: For some patients, primers changed over time, blocking nucleotide-level comparison. Findings come from small patient numbers and require larger validation.

Profiling relied on immunoSEQ multiplex PCR, and the TCRdb table lists in-frame clones only, not all of them. Here the sample table reports about 48,000 clones. The CDR3 contains 16 residues. V lost 2 bases, J lost 2 bases, and 18 bases lay in between. Germline V gene data show CDR1 as DFQATT and CDR2 as SNEGSKA (reference sequence). With regard to this clone: Its target is not known. The read gets to within 3 residues of the CDR3 end, and the germline J gene fills in the rest.

Sequencing used CD4+ T cells from blood, obtained before the transplant. The source of this sequence is a human donor who received a combined kidney and bone marrow transplant. The V gene is TRBV20-1, the J gene TRBJ1-2; D might be TRBD1 (5 bases). CDR3 DNA (partial): TGCAGTGCTAGATTTCCAAAAGCGGGGCCCAACTATGGC. This encodes CSARFPKAGPNYG. The full CDR3 reads CSARFPKAGPNYGYTF.